These 22 T cell receptor beta chains share one sample of origin, sequenced in a study of blood T cell repertoires in COVID-19. Assay: immunoSEQ multiplex PCR; the TCRdb copy retains only in-frame clones and omits some. The sample lists roughly 130,000 clones; around 83% were seen once. The source material was peripheral blood. All receptors come from a man aged 35-49 years with active or convalescent COVID-19.

A note on this clone: This CDR3 is also generated by other DNA sequences in the sample. This rearrangement joins TRBV5-1 to TRBJ1-1; 8 bases are shared with TRBD1. CDR1 and CDR2 from the germline V gene are SGHRS and YFSETQ. The CDR3 is 14 residues long. Trimming removed 2 bases from V and 1 base from J; junction bases left unmatched: 1. The CDR3 DNA follows: TGCGCCAGCAGCTTACAGGGGGGGAACACTGAAGCTTTCTTT. Its protein product is CASSLQGGNTEAFF.

In its sample, this clone was seen a few times. The rearrangement links TRBV4-3 to TRBJ2-3; TRBD1 aligns across 8 bases. V shed 1 base and J 3 bases; nucleotides not matched to a gene: 9. From germline, CDR1 is LGHNA and CDR2 YSLEER. The length of the CDR3 is 17 residues. DNA for the CDR3: TGCGCCAGCAGCCAAGGCCCCGGACAGGGTGTGACAGATACGCAGTATTTT. Protein product: CASSQGPGQGVTDTQYF.

This chain uses TRBV6-5 with TRBJ1-1; the match to TRBD1 covers 9 bases. The V gene's germline CDR1 is MNHEY and CDR2 SVGAGI. The trim removed 2 bases at V and 1 base at J, leaving 5 bases unmatched. CDR3 length equals 16 residues. As DNA, the CDR3 is TGTGCCAGCAGTTACCCGACAGGGGGTTCGAACACTGAAGCTTTCTTT. It is translated as CASSYPTGGSNTEAFF.

This clone was seen a single time. This sequence joins TRBV10-3 and TRBJ2-7, with 12 bases that match TRBD2. J lost 2 bases, V lost 8 bases, and 13 bases had no gene match. The V gene's germline CDR1 is ENHRY and CDR2 SYGVKD. The CDR3 sequence is 17 residues long. The CDR3 loop reads CAILPSGLAGHAYEQYF. The CDR3 bases are TGTGCCATCCTCCCCTCGGGACTAGCGGGTCATGCCTACGAGCAGTACTTC.

V gene TRBV5-6 combines with J gene TRBJ2-7; D remains ambiguous. This CDR3 is 12 amino acids long. Germline-derived CDR1 and CDR2 are SGHDT and YYEEEE. V shed 3 bases and J shed 4 bases, with 8 bases lying between them. The CDR3 reads CASSYALYEQYF. As DNA, the CDR3 is TGTGCCAGCAGCTATGCACTATACGAGCAGTACTTC.

This clone was found a few times. The rearrangement uses TRBV27 and TRBJ2-2; 7 bases agree with TRBD2. This CDR3 contains 12 residues. The V segment lost 5 bases and the J segment 6 bases; nucleotides outside the gene matches: 0. Looked up from germline, CDR1 is MNHEY and CDR2 is SMNVEV (reference sequence). CDR3: CASSGGAGELFF. For the CDR3, the DNA is TGTGCCAGCAGTGGGGGGGCCGGGGAGCTGTTTTTT.

The genes are TRBV19 and TRBJ2-3; D unresolved. The CDR3 consists of 15 residues. Germline V lookup: CDR1 LNHDA, CDR2 SQIVND (reference sequence). V shed 4 bases and J shed 0 bases, with 11 bases lying between them. The CDR3 DNA reads as TGTGCCAGTAGTACCCAAGCAACTAGCACAGATACGCAGTATTTT. Protein: CASSTQATSTDTQYF.

The chain links TRBV4-1 to TRBJ2-7; the D gene is possibly TRBD1 (5 bases). The CDR3 is 17 amino acids. Germline assignment: CDR1 MGHRA and CDR2 YSYEKL. The ends were cut back, 3 bases at V and 0 bases at J, with 18 bases in the middle. CDR3 sequence reads: CASSQGWGGARSYEQYF. DNA of the CDR3: TGCGCCAGCAGCCAGGGGTGGGGTGGGGCCCGCTCCTACGAGCAGTACTTC.

The rearrangement links TRBV21-1 to TRBJ1-2; the table's D call of TRBD1 was not tested on the DNA. TRBV21-1 is annotated as a pseudogene. The CDR3 has 13 amino acids. The CDR3 here is CASSRRARDGYTF. DNA of the CDR3: TGTGCCAGCAGCCGAAGGGCCAGGGATGGCTACACCTTC.

V is TRBV3-1 (or the pseudogene TRBV3-2) and J is TRBJ2-3, with 10 bases identical to TRBD2. Germline CDR1 LGHDT, CDR2 YNNKEL (reference sequence). The J segment lost 5 bases and the V segment lost 1 base, leaving 3 bases of the junction unmatched. CDR3 length: 15 residues. The CDR3 protein is CASSQGAGGRDTQYF. For the CDR3, the DNA is TGTGCCAGCAGCCAAGGAGCGGGGGGGCGAGATACGCAGTATTTT.

This chain uses TRBV4-3 with TRBJ2-7; D remains ambiguous. V was clipped by 0 bases and J by 3 bases, with 6 bases between them. Germline V gene sequence: CDR1 LGHNA, CDR2 YSLEER. The CDR3 is 13 amino acids. CDR3 amino acids: CASSQDLSYEQYF. The CDR3 bases are TGCGCCAGCAGCCAAGATTTGAGCTACGAGCAGTACTTC.

V is TRBV7-2 and J is TRBJ1-1, with 9 bases aligning to TRBD1. CDR1 SGHTA and CDR2 FQGNSA come from the germline V gene. The CDR3 sequence is 14 residues long. V lost 4 bases to trimming and J lost 4 bases; unmatched junction nucleotides: 4. The CDR3 here is CASSWTGVGTEAFF. In DNA, the CDR3 is TGTGCCAGCAGCTGGACAGGGGTGGGCACTGAAGCTTTCTTT.

Worth noting for this clone: Other DNA sequences in this sample translate to the same CDR3. This rearrangement joins TRBV7-9 to TRBJ2-5; a weak D match, TRBD1 (6 bases). There are 13 residues in the CDR3. Germline lookup yields CDR1 SEHNR and CDR2 FQNEAQ (reference sequence). The ends were cut back, 3 bases at V and 4 bases at J, with 9 bases in the middle. This CDR3 reads CASSLAGVETQYF. The CDR3 DNA sequence: TGTGCCAGCAGCTTGGCAGGGGTAGAGACCCAGTACTTC.

The chain employs TRBV30 and TRBJ1-4; the D is unclear. The CDR3 runs 13 residues. From germline, CDR1 is GTSNPN and CDR2 SVGIG (reference sequence). Trimming shortened V by 0 bases and J by 12 bases, and 14 bases separated the two germline ends. For the CDR3, the DNA is TGTGCCTGGAGTGTACGGTTCGGCGGAGAACTGTTTTTT. Translating gives CAWSVRFGGELFF.

Notes on this clone: The junction does not match germline at one end; this may be a read error. This chain joins TRBV7-2 and TRBJ2-1, with 15 positions matching TRBD2. This CDR3 is built from 16 residues. Per the germline V gene, CDR1 is SGHTA and CDR2 is FQGNSA. The CDR3 loop reads CASSLARTSGGVEQFF. DNA for the CDR3: TGTGCCAGCAGCCTAGCCCGGACTAGCGGGGGGGTTGAGCAGTTCTTC.

The chain has TRBV7-2 and TRBJ1-2; TRBD1 might be the D (6 bases). The ends were cut back, 5 bases at V and 11 bases at J, with 15 bases in the middle. The CDR3 consists of 12 residues. CDR1 SGHTA and CDR2 FQGNSA come from the germline V gene. CDR3 nucleotides: TGTGCCAGCAGCACACAGGGACCGGAATACACCTTC. Amino acid sequence: CASSTQGPEYTF.

V gene TRBV5-1 combines with J gene TRBJ1-5; D is undetermined. V gave up 5 bases and J gave up 0 bases, with 6 bases separating them. Per germline, CDR1 SGHRS and CDR2 YFSETQ. The CDR3 is 13 amino acids. CDR3 nucleotides: TGCGCCAGCAGTATCAGTAGCAATCAGCCCCAGCATTTT. Translated: CASSISSNQPQHF.

The V gene is TRBV5-1, the J gene TRBJ2-1; D is perhaps TRBD1 (6 bases). V was trimmed by 6 bases and J by 4 bases, leaving 17 bases between them. Germline-derived CDR1 and CDR2 are SGHRS and YFSETQ. The CDR3 consists of 15 residues. CDR3: CASTLGQPQYNEQFF. The CDR3, as DNA: TGCGCCAGCACTCTGGGACAACCACAATACAATGAGCAGTTCTTC.

The chain combines TRBV7-2 with TRBJ2-3; D is undetermined. The V and J ends lost 6 bases and 0 bases respectively, with 7 bases between them. The V gene's germline CDR1 is SGHTA and CDR2 FQGNSA. This CDR3 comprises 13 residues. In nucleotides, the CDR3 is TGTGCCAGCAGTCACAGTAGCACAGATACGCAGTATTTT. This codes for CASSHSSTDTQYF.

This chain joins TRBV6-2 or TRBV6-3 and TRBJ1-2; a weak D match, TRBD1 (5 bases). The germline CDR1 and CDR2 sequences are MNHEY and SVGEGT. V lost 4 bases and J lost 2, with 8 bases in between. The CDR3 loop spans 13 amino acids. The CDR3 DNA is TGTGCCAGCAGTTCGGGGGGGAACTATGGCTACACCTTC. Encoded protein: CASSSGGNYGYTF.

V is TRBV4-2 and J is TRBJ2-5; the D gene is possibly TRBD1 (5 bases). CDR1 and CDR2 (germline): LGHNA, YNFKEQ. Between the trimmed V and J ends, which lost 1 base and 5 bases, there was a span of 11 bases. CDR3 length: 14 residues. The CDR3 sequence is CASSQGGFQETQYF. CDR3 DNA sequence: TGTGCCAGCAGCCAAGGGGGCTTCCAGGAGACCCAGTACTTC.

In this sample, this clone turned up a few times. The genes are TRBV2 and TRBJ2-4; 10 nucleotides align to TRBD2. Germline trimming cut 4 bases from V and 6 bases from J; bases unmatched to any gene: 0. The CDR3 length is 13 residues. Germline CDR1 SNHLY, CDR2 FYNNEI. This CDR3 is CASSVAGGNIQYF. CDR3 nucleotide sequence: TGTGCCAGCAGTGTAGCGGGGGGAAACATTCAGTACTTC.